This entry lists 17 T cell receptor beta chains sequenced from one sample in a study of control samples from healthy donors and cancer patients. TCRdb keeps only in-frame clones here, not all; method: immunoSEQ multiplex PCR. This sample yields nearly 200,000 clones, of which about 90% are seen a single time; approximately 1.8% belongs to the top ten. The sequencing sample was made of blood. Source of these receptors: a man under 40 in good health.

A remark on this clone: This sample includes further DNA sequences coding for the same CDR3. The V gene is TRBV27, the J gene TRBJ1-5; D call uncertain. CDR3 size: 13 residues. Germline V CDR1 and CDR2: MNHEY, SMNVEV (reference sequence). Between the trimmed V and J ends, which lost 9 bases and 7 bases, there was a span of 16 bases. The CDR3 sequence is CASRLYVGQPQHF. For the CDR3, the DNA is TGTGCCAGTCGCTTATACGTAGGCCAGCCCCAGCATTTT.

This chain's CDR3 is CASSPLAGGLYEQFF. DNA for the CDR3: TGTGCCAGTAGCCCGCTCGCGGGGGGGCTTTATGAGCAGTTCTTC. The rearrangement uses TRBV19 and TRBJ2-1; the match to TRBD2 covers 9 bases. The CDR3 loop spans 15 amino acids. After removal of 6 bases from V and 8 bases from J, the junction contained 11 bases not matched to a gene. Germline CDR1 reads LNHDA; CDR2 reads SQIVND (reference sequence).

The chain couples TRBV4-1 to TRBJ2-1; TRBD2 aligns across 8 bases. V lost 2 bases, J lost 0 bases, and 6 bases stayed unmatched. Germline values: CDR1 MGHRA, CDR2 YSYEKL. The CDR3 length is 17 residues. This CDR3 is CASSQSGGDNSYNEQFF. CDR3 nucleotides: TGCGCCAGCAGCCAATCGGGGGGGGACAACTCCTACAATGAGCAGTTCTTC.

This clone appeared once. The chain employs TRBV9 and TRBJ2-7, with TRBD2 identical over 9 bases. The CDR3 contains 16 residues. Germline assignment: CDR1 SGDLS and CDR2 YYNGEE. The trim removed 3 bases at V and 2 bases at J, leaving 9 bases unmatched. The CDR3 spells CASSAASSSGAYEQYF. Here the CDR3 DNA reads TGTGCCAGCAGCGCTGCCTCATCTAGCGGGGCCTACGAGCAGTACTTC.

The chain recombines TRBV18 with TRBJ2-7, with 9 positions matching TRBD1. Trimming cost V 3 bases and J 2 bases; bases outside gene matches: 5. The CDR3 runs 15 residues. CDR1 KGHSH and CDR2 LQKENI come from the germline V gene. The chain's CDR3 is CASSPGTGPTYEQYF. The CDR3 bases are TGTGCCAGCTCACCGGGGACAGGGCCCACCTACGAGCAGTACTTC. Looking up the rest from reference TRBV18 and TRBJ2-7 gives the full variable domain: NAGVMQNPRHLVRRRGQEARLRCSPMKGHSHVYWYRQLPEEGLKFMVYLQKENIIDESGMPKERFSAEFPKEGPSILRIQQVVRGDSAAYFCASSPGTGPTYEQYFGPGTRLTVT.

The V call is TRBV7-8, the J call TRBJ2-2; 7 positions agree with TRBD1. The CDR3 has 14 amino acids. The ends lost 2 bases at V and 3 bases at J; junction bases unmatched: 0. In germline, CDR1 is SGHVS, CDR2 FQNEAQ. In DNA, the CDR3 is TGTGCCAGCAGCTTACAGGGGGACACCGGGGAGCTGTTTTTT. Protein: CASSLQGDTGELFF.

The chain links TRBV5-5 to TRBJ2-7; D may be TRBD1 (5 bases). Germline V gives CDR1 SGHKS, CDR2 YYEKEE (reference sequence). The CDR3 totals 14 residues. Trimming took 0 bases from V and 3 from J, leaving 10 bases between them. The CDR3, as DNA: TGTGCCAGCAGCTTGGGCAGGGTCGGCTACGAGCAGTACTTC. Translated: CASSLGRVGYEQYF.

The V gene is TRBV19, the J gene TRBJ1-2; D gene ambiguous. The CDR3 sequence is 16 residues long. Trimming left V 2 bases short and J 4 bases short, with 17 bases between. CDR1 and CDR2 from the germline V gene are LNHDA and SQIVND (reference sequence). The chain's CDR3 is CASSISAGPVGYGYTF. The CDR3 DNA reads TGTGCCAGTAGTATATCGGCAGGCCCAGTTGGCTATGGCTACACCTTC.

This clone was observed a handful of times. The V gene is TRBV14, the J gene TRBJ1-1; no reliable D call. V lost 1 base, J lost 1 base, and 10 bases lay in between. This CDR3 has 15 residues. Germline V gene data show CDR1 as SGHDN and CDR2 as FVKESK. The CDR3 bases are TGTGCCAGCAGCCAAGTTCTGGCCAGGAACACTGAAGCTTTCTTT. Translation: CASSQVLARNTEAFF.

This chain uses TRBV27 with TRBJ1-1, with D maybe TRBD1 (5 bases). Germline CDR1 MNHEY, CDR2 SMNVEV (reference sequence). The CDR3 runs 14 residues. Trimming shortened V by 6 bases and J by 4 bases, and 15 bases separated the two germline ends. CDR3 loop: CASRPTGFFTEAFF. In DNA, the CDR3 is TGTGCCAGCAGACCAACAGGATTTTTCACTGAAGCTTTCTTT.

V is TRBV9 and J is TRBJ2-2; unclear D gene. Between the trimmed V and J ends, which lost 3 bases and 1 base, there was a span of 10 bases. This CDR3 has 15 amino acids. Per the germline V gene, CDR1 is SGDLS and CDR2 is YYNGEE. This CDR3 is CASSAGRQNTGELFF. The CDR3 DNA follows: TGTGCCAGCAGCGCCGGACGGCAGAACACCGGGGAGCTGTTTTTT.

The J gene is TRBJ2-3, the V gene TRBV5-1; 9 bases are shared with TRBD2. The V gene's germline CDR1 is SGHRS and CDR2 YFSETQ. V lost 6 bases to trimming and J lost 5 bases; unmatched junction nucleotides: 4. The CDR3 has 13 amino acids. CDR3 sequence (DNA): TGCGCCAGCACCAATAGCGGGGGAGATACGCAGTATTTT. Translated: CASTNSGGDTQYF.

This clone was seen just once. Here the CDR3 reads CASRATGGDSGNYGYTF. In nucleotides, the CDR3 is TGTGCCAGCAGGGCGACAGGGGGCGATTCTGGGAACTATGGCTACACCTTC. The chain links TRBV2 to TRBJ1-2; 10 positions match TRBD1. The germline V gene encodes CDR1 SNHLY and CDR2 FYNNEI. CDR3 length equals 17 residues. Germline trimming cut 6 bases from V and 2 bases from J; bases unmatched to any gene: 12. The complete variable domain, with remaining parts taken from reference TRBV2 and TRBJ1-2, reads EPEVTQTPSHQVTQMGQEVILRCVPISNHLYFYWYRQILGQKVEFLVSFYNNEISEKSEIFDDQFSVERPDGSNFTLKIRSTKLEDSAMYFCASRATGGDSGNYGYTFGSGTRLTVV.

This clone has just one count. J is TRBJ2-7 and V is TRBV28; 8 nucleotides match TRBD1. The length of the CDR3 is 14 residues. Germline V CDR1 and CDR2: MDHEN, SYDVKM. After removal of 8 bases from V and 5 bases from J, the junction contained 11 bases not matched to a gene. The CDR3 nucleotides are TGTGCCAGCGGGAAAGACAGGGGTTCCCACGAGCAGTACTTC. It yields the protein CASGKDRGSHEQYF. The full variable domain, its missing parts supplied by reference TRBV28 and TRBJ2-7, is DVKVTQSSRYLVKRTGEKVFLECVQDMDHENMFWYRQDPGLGLRLIYFSYDVKMKEKGDIPEGYSVSREKKERFSLILESASTNQTSMYLCASGKDRGSHEQYFGPGTRLTVT.

The genes are TRBV27 and TRBJ1-1; perhaps TRBD1 as D (5 bases). Trimming took off 2 bases at V and 4 bases at J, with 11 bases between the two ends. Per germline, CDR1 MNHEY and CDR2 SMNVEV (reference sequence). This CDR3 has 14 amino acids. The CDR3 region is CASSLQGLSTEAFF. CDR3 bases: TGTGCCAGCAGTTTACAGGGTTTGTCCACTGAAGCTTTCTTT.

The chain carries TRBV7-9 and TRBJ2-3, with 9 bases aligning to TRBD2. The CDR3 spans 16 residues. The germline V gene encodes CDR1 SEHNR and CDR2 FQNEAQ (reference sequence). Trimming took 3 bases from V and 4 from J; bases not matched to a gene: 8. As DNA, the CDR3 is TGTGCCAGCAGCTTGGGTAGCGGGGGCCGAGCAGATACGCAGTATTTT. Protein: CASSLGSGGRADTQYF.

The CDR3 reads CSVEDRGHSWSYNEQFF. DNA of the CDR3: TGCAGCGTTGAAGATAGAGGGCACTCCTGGTCCTACAATGAGCAGTTCTTC. This sequence joins TRBV29-1 and TRBJ2-1; the D gene is possibly TRBD2 (5 bases). This CDR3 is built from 17 residues. Germline V lookup: CDR1 SQVTM, CDR2 ANQGSEA. Trimming shortened V by 0 bases and J by 1 base, and 16 bases separated the two germline ends.